This T cell receptor (beta chain) was profiled in a study of OX40 agonist ivuxolimab in advanced cancers. V trimming: 4 bases; J trimming: 3 bases; junction bases outside the gene matches: 4. CDR3 length: 14 residues. Germline loops: CDR1 MNHEY, CDR2 SMNVEV (reference sequence). Produced via immunoSEQ multiplex PCR; TCRdb's table is partial and in-frame only. Among 50,000 to 70,000 clones, 84% were seen once, and the ten largest hold roughly 0.6%. The sample was CD4+ or CD8+ T cells sorted from blood, taken in a trial of the OX40 agonist ivuxolimab. V gene TRBV27 combines with J gene TRBJ2-7, with 9 positions matching TRBD2. The source is an adult with an advanced solid tumor such as melanoma, head and neck, liver or kidney cancer. The CDR3 nucleotides read TGTGCCAGCAGTTCTAGCGGGATGGTCTACGAGCAGTACTTC. Translation: CASSSSGMVYEQYF.